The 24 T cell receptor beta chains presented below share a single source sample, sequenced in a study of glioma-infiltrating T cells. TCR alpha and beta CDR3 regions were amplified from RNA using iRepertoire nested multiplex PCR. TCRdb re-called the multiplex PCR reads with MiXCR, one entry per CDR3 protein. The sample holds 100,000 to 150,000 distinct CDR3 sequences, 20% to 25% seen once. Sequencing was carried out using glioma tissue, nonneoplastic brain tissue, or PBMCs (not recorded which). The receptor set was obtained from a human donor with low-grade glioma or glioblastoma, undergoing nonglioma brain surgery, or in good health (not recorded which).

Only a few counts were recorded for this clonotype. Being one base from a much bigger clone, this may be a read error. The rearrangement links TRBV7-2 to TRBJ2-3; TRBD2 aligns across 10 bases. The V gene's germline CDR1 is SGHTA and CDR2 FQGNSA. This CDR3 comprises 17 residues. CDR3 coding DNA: TGTGCCAGCGGCTTTCTACCAGCGGGAGGGAGGGCAGATACGCAGTATTTT. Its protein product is CASGFLPAGGRADTQYF.

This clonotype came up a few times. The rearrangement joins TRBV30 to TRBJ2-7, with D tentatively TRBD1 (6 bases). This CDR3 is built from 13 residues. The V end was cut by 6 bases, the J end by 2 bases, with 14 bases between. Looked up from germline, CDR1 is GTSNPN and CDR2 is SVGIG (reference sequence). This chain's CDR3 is CACQTGITYEQYF. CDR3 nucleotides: TGTGCCTGTCAAACAGGGATCACCTACGAGCAGTACTTC. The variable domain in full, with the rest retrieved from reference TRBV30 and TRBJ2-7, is SQTIHQWPATLVQPVGSPLSLECTVEGTSNPNLYWYRQAAGRGLQLLFYSVGIGQISSEVPQNLSASRPQDRQFILSSKKLLLSDSGFYLCACQTGITYEQYFGPGTRLTVT.

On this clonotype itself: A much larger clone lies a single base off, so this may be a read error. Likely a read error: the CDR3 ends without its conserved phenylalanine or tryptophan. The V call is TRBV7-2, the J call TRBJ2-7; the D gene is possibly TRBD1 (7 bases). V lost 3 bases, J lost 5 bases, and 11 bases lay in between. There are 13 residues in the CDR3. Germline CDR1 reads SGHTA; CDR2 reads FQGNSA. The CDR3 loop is CASSFRGADEQYL. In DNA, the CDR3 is TGTGCCAGCAGCTTCAGGGGGGCCGACGAGCAGTACCTC.

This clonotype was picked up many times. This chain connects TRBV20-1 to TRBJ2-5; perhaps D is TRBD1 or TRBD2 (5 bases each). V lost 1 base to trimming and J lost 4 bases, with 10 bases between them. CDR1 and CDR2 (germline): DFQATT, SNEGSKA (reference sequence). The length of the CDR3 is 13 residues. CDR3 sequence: CSARATGRETQYF. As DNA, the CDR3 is TGCAGTGCTAGAGCCACGGGGCGAGAGACCCAGTACTTC.

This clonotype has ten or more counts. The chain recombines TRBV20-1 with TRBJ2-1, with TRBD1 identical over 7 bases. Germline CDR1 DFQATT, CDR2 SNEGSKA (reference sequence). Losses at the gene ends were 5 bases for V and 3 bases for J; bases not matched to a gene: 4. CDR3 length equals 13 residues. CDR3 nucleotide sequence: TGCAGTGCTCCTAGGGACAGCTACAATGAGCAGTTCTTC. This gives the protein CSAPRDSYNEQFF.

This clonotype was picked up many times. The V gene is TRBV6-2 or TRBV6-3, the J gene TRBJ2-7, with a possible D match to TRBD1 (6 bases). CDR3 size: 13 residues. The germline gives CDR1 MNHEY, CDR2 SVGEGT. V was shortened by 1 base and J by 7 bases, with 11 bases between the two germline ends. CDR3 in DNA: TGTGCCAGCAGTTACTACCGAGGGGGTGAGCAGTACTTC. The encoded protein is CASSYYRGGEQYF.

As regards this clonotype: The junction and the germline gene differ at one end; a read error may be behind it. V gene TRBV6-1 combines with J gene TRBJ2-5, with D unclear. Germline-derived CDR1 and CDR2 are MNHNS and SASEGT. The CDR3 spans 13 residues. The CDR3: CASSYSTLETPDF. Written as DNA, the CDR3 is TGTGCCAGCAGTTATTCTACGTTGGAGACCCCGGACTTC.

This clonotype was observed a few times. CDR3 in amino acids: CASSLEVRETQYF. The CDR3, as DNA: TGTGCCAGCAGCTTGGAGGTTCGAGAGACCCAGTACTTC. The chain carries TRBV5-6 and TRBJ2-5; D gene ambiguous. V gave up 0 bases and J gave up 4 bases, with 7 bases separating them. CDR1 is SGHDT, CDR2 YYEEEE, per germline. This CDR3 has 13 amino acids. The whole variable domain, remainder taken from reference TRBV5-6 and TRBJ2-5, is DAGVTQSPTHLIKTRGQQVTLRCSPKSGHDTVSWYQQALGQGPQFIFQYYEEEERQRGNFPDRFSGHQFPNYSSELNVNALLLGDSALYLCASSLEVRETQYFGPGTRLLVL.

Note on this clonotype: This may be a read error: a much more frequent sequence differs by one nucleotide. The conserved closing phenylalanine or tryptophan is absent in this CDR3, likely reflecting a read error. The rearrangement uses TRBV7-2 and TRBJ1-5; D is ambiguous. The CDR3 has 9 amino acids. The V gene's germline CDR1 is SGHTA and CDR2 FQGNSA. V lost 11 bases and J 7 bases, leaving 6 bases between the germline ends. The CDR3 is CAPIQPQHS. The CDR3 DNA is TGTGCCCCAATACAGCCCCAGCATTCT.

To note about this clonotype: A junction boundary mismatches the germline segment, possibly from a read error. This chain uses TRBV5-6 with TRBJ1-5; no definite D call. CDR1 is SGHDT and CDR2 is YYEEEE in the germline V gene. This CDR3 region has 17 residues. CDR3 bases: TGTGCCAGCAGCTTAAGCTGGCGAGGCAGCACCAATGAGCCCCAGCATTTT. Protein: CASSLSWRGSTNEPQHF.

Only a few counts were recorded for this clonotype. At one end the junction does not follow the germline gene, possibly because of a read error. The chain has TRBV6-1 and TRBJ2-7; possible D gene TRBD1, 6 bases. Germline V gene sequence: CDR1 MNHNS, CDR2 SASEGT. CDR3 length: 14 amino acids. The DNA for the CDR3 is TGTGCCATCAGTGAGACAGGAATCGTCTACGAGCAGTACTTC. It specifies CAISETGIVYEQYF.

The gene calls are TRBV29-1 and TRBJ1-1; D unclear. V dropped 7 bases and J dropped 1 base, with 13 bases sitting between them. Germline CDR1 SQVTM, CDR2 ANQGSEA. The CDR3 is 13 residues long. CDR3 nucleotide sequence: TGCAGCGGAGGAGTCGGAGGGAACACTGAAGCTTTCTTT. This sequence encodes CSGGVGGNTEAFF.

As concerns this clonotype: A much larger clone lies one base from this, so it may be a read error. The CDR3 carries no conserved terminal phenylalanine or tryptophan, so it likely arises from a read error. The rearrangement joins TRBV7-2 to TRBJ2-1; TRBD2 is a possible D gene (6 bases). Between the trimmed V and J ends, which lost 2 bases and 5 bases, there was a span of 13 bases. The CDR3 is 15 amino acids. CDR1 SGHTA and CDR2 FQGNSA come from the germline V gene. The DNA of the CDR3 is TGTGCCAGCAGCTTAATGGGCCCGGGGGACAATGAGCAGTTCTCC. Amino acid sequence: CASSLMGPGDNEQFS.

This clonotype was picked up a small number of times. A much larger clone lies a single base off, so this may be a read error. CDR3 sequence (DNA): TGTGCCAGCAGACGACTAGCGGGAGGAACCGGGGAGCTGTTTTTT. Translated, it gives CASRRLAGGTGELFF. The chain joins TRBV6-1 to TRBJ2-2; TRBD2 matches 13 bases. Looked up from germline, CDR1 is MNHNS and CDR2 is SASEGT. The CDR3 totals 15 residues. Trimming removed 6 bases from V and 5 bases from J; junction bases left unmatched: 3.

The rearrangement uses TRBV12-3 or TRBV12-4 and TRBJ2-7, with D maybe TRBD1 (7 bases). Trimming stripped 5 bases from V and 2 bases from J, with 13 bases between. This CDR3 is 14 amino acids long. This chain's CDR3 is CASSQTGRTYEQYF. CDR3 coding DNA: TGTGCCAGCAGTCAGACAGGGAGGACCTACGAGCAGTACTTC.

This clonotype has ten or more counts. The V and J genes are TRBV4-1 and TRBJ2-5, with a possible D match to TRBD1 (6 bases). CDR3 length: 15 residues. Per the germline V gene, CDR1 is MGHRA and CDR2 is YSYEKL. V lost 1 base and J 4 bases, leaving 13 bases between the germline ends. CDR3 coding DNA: TGCGCCAGCAGCCAAGCAGGGGACGAAGGAGAGACCCAGTACTTC. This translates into CASSQAGDEGETQYF.

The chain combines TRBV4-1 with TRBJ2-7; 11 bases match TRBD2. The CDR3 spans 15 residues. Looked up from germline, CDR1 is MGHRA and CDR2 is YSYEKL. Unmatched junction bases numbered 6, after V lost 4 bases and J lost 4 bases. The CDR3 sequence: CASSPTSGTEYEQYF. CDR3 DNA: TGCGCCAGCAGCCCGACTAGCGGGACGGAATACGAGCAGTACTTC.

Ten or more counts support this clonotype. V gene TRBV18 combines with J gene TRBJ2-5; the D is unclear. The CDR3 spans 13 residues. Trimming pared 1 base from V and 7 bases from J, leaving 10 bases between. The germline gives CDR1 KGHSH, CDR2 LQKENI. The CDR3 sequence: CASSPQGWGTQYF. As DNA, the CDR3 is TGTGCCAGCTCACCACAGGGTTGGGGGACCCAGTACTTC.

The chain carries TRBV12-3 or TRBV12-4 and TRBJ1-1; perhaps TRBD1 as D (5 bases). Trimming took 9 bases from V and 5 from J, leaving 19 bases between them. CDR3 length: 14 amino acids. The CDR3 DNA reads TGTGCCAGAAGTCCAAGACGGGGGGGGACTGAAGCTTTCTTT. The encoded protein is CARSPRRGGTEAFF.

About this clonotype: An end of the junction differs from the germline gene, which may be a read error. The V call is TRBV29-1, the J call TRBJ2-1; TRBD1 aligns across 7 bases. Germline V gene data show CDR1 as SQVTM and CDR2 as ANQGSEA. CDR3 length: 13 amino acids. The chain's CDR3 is CSVPGTVNNGQFF. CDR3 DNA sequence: TGCAGCGTTCCCGGGACAGTTAACAATGGGCAGTTCTTC.

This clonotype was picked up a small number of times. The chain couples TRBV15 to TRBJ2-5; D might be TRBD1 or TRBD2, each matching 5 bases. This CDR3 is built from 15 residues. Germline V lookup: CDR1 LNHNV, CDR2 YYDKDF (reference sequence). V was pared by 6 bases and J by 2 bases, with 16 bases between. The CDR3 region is CATRCFGAPQETQYF. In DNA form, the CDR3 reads TGTGCCACCAGGTGCTTCGGGGCACCTCAAGAGACCCAGTACTTC.

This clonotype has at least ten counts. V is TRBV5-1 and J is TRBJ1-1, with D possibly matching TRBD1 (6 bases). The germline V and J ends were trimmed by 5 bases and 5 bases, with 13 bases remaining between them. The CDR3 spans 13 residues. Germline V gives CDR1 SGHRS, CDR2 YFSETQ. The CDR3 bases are TGCGCCAGCAGAGGGCCGGGGGCGACTGAAGCTTTCTTT. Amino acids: CASRGPGATEAFF. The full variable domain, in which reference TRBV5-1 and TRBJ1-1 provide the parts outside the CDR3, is KAGVTQTPRYLIKTRGQQVTLSCSPISGHRSVSWYQQTPGQGLQFLFEYFSETQRNKGNFPGRFSGRQFSNSRSEMNVSTLELGDSALYLCASRGPGATEAFFGQGTRLTVV.

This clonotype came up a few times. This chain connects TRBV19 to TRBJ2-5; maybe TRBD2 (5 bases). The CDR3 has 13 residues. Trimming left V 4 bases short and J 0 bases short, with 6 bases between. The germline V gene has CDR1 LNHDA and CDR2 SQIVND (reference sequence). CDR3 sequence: CASSTGYQETQYF. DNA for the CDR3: TGTGCCAGTAGTACGGGGTACCAAGAGACCCAGTACTTC.

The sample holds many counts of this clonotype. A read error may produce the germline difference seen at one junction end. The CDR3 region is CASREDRGQGYGYTF. CDR3 DNA sequence: TGTGCCAGCAGGGAAGACAGGGGGCAAGGCTATGGCTACACCTTC. The V gene is TRBV6-1, the J gene TRBJ1-2, with 10 positions matching TRBD1. This CDR3 has 15 amino acids. CDR1 is MNHNS and CDR2 is SASEGT in the germline V gene.